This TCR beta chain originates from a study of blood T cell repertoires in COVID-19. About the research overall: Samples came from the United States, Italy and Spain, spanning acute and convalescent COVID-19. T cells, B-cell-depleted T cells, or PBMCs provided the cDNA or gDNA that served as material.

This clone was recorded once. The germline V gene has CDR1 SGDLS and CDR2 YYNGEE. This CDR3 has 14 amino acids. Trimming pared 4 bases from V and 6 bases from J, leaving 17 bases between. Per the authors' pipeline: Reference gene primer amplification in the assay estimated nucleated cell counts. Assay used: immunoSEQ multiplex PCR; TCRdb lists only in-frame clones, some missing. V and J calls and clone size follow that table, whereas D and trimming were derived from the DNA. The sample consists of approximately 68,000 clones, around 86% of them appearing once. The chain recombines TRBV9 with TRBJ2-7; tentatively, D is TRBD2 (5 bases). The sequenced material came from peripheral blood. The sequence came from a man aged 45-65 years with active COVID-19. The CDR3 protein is CASSTQREVGEQYF. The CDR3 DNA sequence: TGTGCCAGCAGCACCCAGAGGGAAGTGGGCGAGCAGTACTTC.